This is a list of T cell receptor beta chains from one sample in a study of CD8 T cells in ankylosing spondylitis. TCRdb called the 5' RACE reads again in MiXCR, with one record for every CDR3 protein. The sample contains a few hundred thousand distinct CDR3 sequences, over 15% of which appear only once. Sequenced sample: blood, either unsorted or a sorted T cell fraction (not recorded which). The receptors were gathered from a male donor with ankylosing spondylitis or in good health (not recorded which). The CDR3 runs from the conserved cysteine through the conserved F or W. The order of the fields is clone size, D gene, V gene, J gene, CDR3 DNA, CDR3 protein. D genes are given only for firm matches. Size is stated for part of the rows, as once, few or many counts, or as a class when the clone is expanded.

>few|.|TRBV7-9|TRBJ2-7
TGTGCCAGCAGCACAAGACCTAGAGACTACGAGCAGTACTTC
CASSTRPRDYEQYF
>.|.|TRBV5-1|TRBJ2-2
TGCGCCAGCGGTACCGGGACGGATACCGGGGAGCTGTTTTTT
CASGTGTDTGELFF
>.|TRBD1|TRBV7-8|TRBJ2-1
TGTGCCAGCAGCTTAGTGTGGACAGGGGGTTACAATGAGCAGTTCTTC
CASSLVWTGGYNEQFF
>few|TRBD1|TRBV5-1|TRBJ2-1
TGCGCCAGCAGCTTGGACGGGGACAGATACAATGAGCAGTTCTTC
CASSLDGDRYNEQFF
>many|.|TRBV20-1|TRBJ2-3
TGCAGTGCTAGAGATCTTAGAGATAGCACAGATACGCAGTATTTT
CSARDLRDSTDTQYF
>.|.|TRBV9|TRBJ2-1
TGTGCCAGCAGCGTAGCGGGAGCACACAATGAGCAGTTCTTC
CASSVAGAHNEQFF
>few|TRBD1|TRBV29-1|TRBJ1-2
TGCAGCGTAGGACAGGGGATGAACTATGGCTACACCTTC
CSVGQGMNYGYTF
>many|TRBD2|TRBV27|TRBJ2-1
TGTGCCAGCAGTTTGTTAGCGGGAGTGAGGAATGAGCAGTTCTTC
CASSLLAGVRNEQFF
>.|TRBD2|TRBV27|TRBJ2-1
TGTGCCAGCAGTTATCGACTAGCGGGAGGGATAGTCAATGAGCAGTTCTTC
CASSYRLAGGIVNEQFF
>many|TRBD2|TRBV29-1|TRBJ2-3
TGCAGCGTTGAGGCTAGCGGGAGTCGAGATACGCAGTATTTT
CSVEASGSRDTQYF
>few|TRBD2|TRBV27|TRBJ2-7
TGTGCCACCACACCCTCTCTAGCGGGAGGGCCGGGGGAGCAGTACTTC
CATTPSLAGGPGEQYF
>once|TRBD2|TRBV20-1|TRBJ2-3
TGCAGTGCTAGAGATTTAAGGCGGGAGAACACAGATACGCAGTATTTT
CSARDLRRENTDTQYF
>few|.|TRBV6-5|TRBJ2-5
TGTGCCAGCAGTTACTCGAGGTCAGACCAAGAGACCCAGTACTTC
CASSYSRSDQETQYF
>few|.|TRBV12-3/TRBV12-4|TRBJ2-7
TGTGCCAGCAGTTCCGGGACACTTTACGAGCAGTACTTC
CASSSGTLYEQYF
>.|.|TRBV12-3/TRBV12-4|TRBJ2-7
TGTGCCAGCAGTACCACGGACAGCTGGGACGAGCAGTACTTC
CASSTTDSWDEQYF
>.|.|TRBV12-3/TRBV12-4|TRBJ2-1
TGTGCCAGCAGTTTAGATTTACGGGCTTCAGACAATGAGCAGTTCTTC
CASSLDLRASDNEQFF
>.|TRBD2|TRBV11-2|TRBJ2-1
TGTGCCAGCAGCTACCCTAGCGGGGTTTGGGACAATGAGCAGTTCTTC
CASSYPSGVWDNEQFF
>.|.|TRBV27|TRBJ2-1
TGTGCCAGCAGTCTGGGCGACAGTTTGTACAATGAGCAGTTCTTC
CASSLGDSLYNEQFF
>few|.|TRBV7-6|TRBJ2-7
TGTGCCAGCAGCTTAGCCAGTTTAACCTACGAGCAGTACTTC
CASSLASLTYEQYF
>.|TRBD2|TRBV5-6|TRBJ2-7
TGTGCCAGCAGCTTGTTAGCGGGAGAGTTATACGAGCAGTACTTC
CASSLLAGELYEQYF
>.|.|TRBV10-1|TRBJ2-3
TGCGCCAGCAGTGAGTCGCCGGGGCTAGGCGTTACAGATACGCAGTATTTT
CASSESPGLGVTDTQYF
>many|.|TRBV9|TRBJ1-1
TGTGCCAGCGCTTCCGACAACATGAACACTGAAGCTTTCTTT
CASASDNMNTEAFF
>few|.|TRBV6-2/TRBV6-3|TRBJ1-1
TGTGCCAGCAGCCAACAGAGCTACATGAACACTGAAGCTTTCTTT
CASSQQSYMNTEAFF
>.|TRBD2|TRBV5-1|TRBJ2-5
TGCGCCAGCAGCAGGGAGGGTGAAGAGACCCAGTACTTC
CASSREGEETQYF
>.|TRBD1|TRBV4-2|TRBJ1-4
TGTGCCAGCAGCCCCCAATACCAGGGGGGCCCATATGAAAAACTGTTTTTT
CASSPQYQGGPYEKLFF
>few|.|TRBV15|TRBJ2-5
TGTGCCACCAGCAGCGGAGAACGGGAGACCCAGTACTTC
CATSSGERETQYF
>.|.|TRBV14|TRBJ2-7
TGTGCCAGCAGCCAGGCAGGGGAGTACGAGCAGTACTTC
CASSQAGEYEQYF
>few|.|TRBV7-8|TRBJ1-5
TGTGCCAGCAGCTTCTACCGGGATCAGCCCCAGCATTTT
CASSFYRDQPQHF
>few|.|TRBV4-1|TRBJ1-3
TGCGCCAGCAGCCAAGTGCTGGACCTAGCTGGAAACACCATATATTTT
CASSQVLDLAGNTIYF
>few|.|TRBV2|TRBJ2-5
TGTGCCAGCTTCGACGGACGTACGGTCTTC
CASFDGRTVF
>few|.|TRBV12-3/TRBV12-4|TRBJ2-1
TGTGCCAGCAGAGCGACAGGCTCATACAATGAGCAGTTCTTC
CASRATGSYNEQFF
>.|.|TRBV5-1|TRBJ2-3
TGCGCCAGCAGCCCCCTCGCTAGCACAGATACGCAGTATTTT
CASSPLASTDTQYF
>.|.|TRBV20-1|TRBJ1-1
TGCAGTGCTAGTGCGGGGGACGGCCCCTGGTTCACTGAAGCTTTCTTT
CSASAGDGPWFTEAFF
>.|TRBD1|TRBV12-3/TRBV12-4|TRBJ2-5
TGTGCCAGCAGTTCAACGACAGGGGTCCGGGAGACCCAGTACTTC
CASSSTTGVRETQYF
>.|.|TRBV21-1|TRBJ2-3
TGTGCCAGCATCAACCCTCCCCACAGATCCACAGATACGCAGTATTTT
CASINPPHRSTDTQYF
>.|.|TRBV12-3/TRBV12-4|TRBJ2-7
TGTGCCAGCAGCCCCGGGGGCAACGAGCAGTACTTC
CASSPGGNEQYF
>.|.|TRBV29-1|TRBJ2-7
TGCAGCGTTGGCGGATCCCCCTACGAGCAGTACTTC
CSVGGSPYEQYF
>.|TRBD2|TRBV29-1|TRBJ2-1
TGCAGCGCAAGCGGGAATTTGGCCTCCTACAATGAGCAGTTCTTC
CSASGNLASYNEQFF
>few|.|TRBV5-1|TRBJ1-1
TGCGCCAGCAGCTTGGGGTCAGGAGAAGCTTTCTTT
CASSLGSGEAFF
>.|.|TRBV6-1|TRBJ1-1
TGTGCCAGCAGCGCAGGGAGAATTACTGAAGCTTTCTTT
CASSAGRITEAFF
>few|.|TRBV12-3/TRBV12-4|TRBJ2-6
TGTGCCACTTCGTACTCTGGGGCCAACGTCCTGACTTTC
CATSYSGANVLTF
>few|.|TRBV11-2|TRBJ2-4
TGTGCCAGCAGTGACAGACTAGTGCGGCAAAACATTCAGTACTTC
CASSDRLVRQNIQYF
>many|TRBD2|TRBV6-1|TRBJ2-6
TGTGCCAGCACCCTTTTTGGGCTAGCGGGAATATCTGGGGCCAACGTCCTGACTTTC
CASTLFGLAGISGANVLTF
>.|.|TRBV4-1|TRBJ2-1
TGCGCCAGCAGCCAAGACCCAGGCCACAATGAGCAGTTCTTC
CASSQDPGHNEQFF
>.|TRBD1|TRBV27|TRBJ2-3
TGTGCCAGCAGTTTCTCGACAGGGATGGCAACAGATACGCAGTATTTT
CASSFSTGMATDTQYF
>.|TRBD2|TRBV10-3|TRBJ2-3
TGTGCCATCAGTGGCGGGAGGCCCACCACAGATACGCAGTATTTT
CAISGGRPTTDTQYF
>once|TRBD1|TRBV6-1|TRBJ2-7
TGTGCCAGCAGGGAGGACAGGGGCTACGAGCAGTACTTC
CASREDRGYEQYF
>few|.|TRBV12-3/TRBV12-4|TRBJ2-1
TGTGCCAGGGTTGAGTCGGCGGATGAGCAGTTCTTC
CARVESADEQFF
>.|.|TRBV23-1|TRBJ2-1
TGCGCCAGCAGTCGTCAGGGGCCCTACAATGAGCAGTTCTTC
CASSRQGPYNEQFF
>once|.|TRBV29-1|TRBJ2-3
TGCAGCGTTGCGGGGGATAGCACAGATACGCAGTATTTT
CSVAGDSTDTQYF
>few|.|TRBV29-1|TRBJ2-7
TGCAGCGTGCGGGGAAACCTAGCGCTACCCTACGAGCAGTACTTC
CSVRGNLALPYEQYF
>few|TRBD1|TRBV5-1|TRBJ2-7
TGCGCCAGCAGCCCAGGACAGGGAGGACACGAGCAGTACTTC
CASSPGQGGHEQYF
>.|TRBD1|TRBV28|TRBJ2-2
TGTGCCAGCAGGCTGAGACAGGGGGGTACCGGGGAGCTGTTTTTT
CASRLRQGGTGELFF
>few|.|TRBV3-1|TRBJ2-7
TGTGCCAGCAGCTATTCGGACAGTAACGAGCAGTACTTC
CASSYSDSNEQYF